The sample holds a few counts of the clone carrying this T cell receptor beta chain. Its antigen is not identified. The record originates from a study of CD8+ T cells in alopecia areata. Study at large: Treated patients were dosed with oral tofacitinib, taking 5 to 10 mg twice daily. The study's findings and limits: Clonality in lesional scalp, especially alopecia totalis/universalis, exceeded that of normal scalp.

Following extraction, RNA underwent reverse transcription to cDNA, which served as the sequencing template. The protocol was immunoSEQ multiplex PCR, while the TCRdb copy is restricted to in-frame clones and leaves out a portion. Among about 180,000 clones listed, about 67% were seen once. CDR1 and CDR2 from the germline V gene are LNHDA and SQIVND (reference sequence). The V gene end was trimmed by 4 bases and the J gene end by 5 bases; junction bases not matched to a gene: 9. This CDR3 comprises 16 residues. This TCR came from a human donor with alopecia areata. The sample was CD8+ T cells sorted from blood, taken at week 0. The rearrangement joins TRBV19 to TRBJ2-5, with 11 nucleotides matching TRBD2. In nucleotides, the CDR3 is TGTGCCAGTAGTAAGGAACTAGCGGGGGCCAGGGAGACCCAGTACTTC. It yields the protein CASSKELAGARETQYF.